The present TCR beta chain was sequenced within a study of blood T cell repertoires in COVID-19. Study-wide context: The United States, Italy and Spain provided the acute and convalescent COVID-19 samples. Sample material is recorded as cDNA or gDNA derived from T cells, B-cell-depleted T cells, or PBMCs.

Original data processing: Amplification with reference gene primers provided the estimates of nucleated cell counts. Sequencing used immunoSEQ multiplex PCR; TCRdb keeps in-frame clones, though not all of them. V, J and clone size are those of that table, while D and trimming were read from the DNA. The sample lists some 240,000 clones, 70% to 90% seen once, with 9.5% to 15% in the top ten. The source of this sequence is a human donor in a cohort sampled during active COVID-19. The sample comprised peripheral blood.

Here the CDR3 reads CATKSGGAVDEQFF. The CDR3, as DNA: TGTGCCACCAAAAGCGGGGGGGCAGTCGATGAGCAGTTCTTC. The rearrangement links TRBV27 to TRBJ2-1, with 10 bases matching TRBD2. This CDR3 region has 14 residues. Germline CDR1 is MNHEY and CDR2 is SMNVEV (reference sequence). The ends lost 10 bases at V and 8 bases at J; junction bases unmatched: 11.